This passage covers 32 T cell receptor beta chains from one sample sequenced in a study of response to subunit inactivated influenza vaccine. MiXCR, run by TCRdb on the RT-PCR reads, gives a single entry per CDR3 protein. The sample lists about 540,000 distinct CDR3 sequences; around 21% were seen once. These sequences were also reported in another study, on T cells expressing NK-cell markers. That work states: The TCR beta cDNA came from 5'RACE template switching with UMIs.

The specimen comprised CD4+ T cells sorted from PBMCs, sampled 11 to 12 days after vaccination. Receptors originate from a man aged 50 to 59 who received an inactivated influenza vaccine.

This clonotype was counted only a few times. V gene TRBV12-3 or TRBV12-4 combines with J gene TRBJ2-3; 9 bases are a match to TRBD1. Trimming took 5 bases from V and 5 from J; bases not matched to a gene: 8. This CDR3 has 15 amino acids. The CDR3 sequence: CASSQNRGLRDTQYF. For the CDR3, the DNA is TGTGCCAGCAGTCAAAACAGGGGGCTGCGAGATACGCAGTATTTT.

J is TRBJ2-7 and V is TRBV6-1; TRBD2 aligns across 11 bases. The V gene's germline CDR1 is MNHNS and CDR2 SASEGT. CDR3 length equals 13 residues. CDR3 DNA sequence: TGTGCTGCAATGTCTAGCGGGGGGTATGAGCAGTACTTC. Its protein is CAAMSSGGYEQYF.

This clonotype was seen only a few times. The chain is built from TRBV6-5 and TRBJ2-3, with D possibly TRBD1 on 5 matching bases. Germline assignment: CDR1 MNHEY and CDR2 SVGAGI. The CDR3 is 17 residues long. Trimming stripped 0 bases from V and 1 base from J, with 14 bases between. In DNA form, the CDR3 reads TGTGCCAGCAGTTACTCGACGCGGTCACAGGGCACAGATACGCAGTATTTT. It is translated as CASSYSTRSQGTDTQYF.

The chain links TRBV7-2 to TRBJ1-2; D is perhaps TRBD1 (6 bases). CDR1 SGHTA and CDR2 FQGNSA come from the germline V gene. The CDR3 is 14 residues long. V dropped 5 bases and J dropped 5 bases, with 15 bases sitting between them. The CDR3 sequence is CASSAIGGQYGYTF. The CDR3 DNA reads TGTGCCAGCAGCGCGATAGGGGGGCAGTATGGCTACACCTTC.

This clonotype came up many times. CDR3 residues: CASSYPDTQYF. The CDR3 DNA reads TGTGCCAGCAGTTACCCAGATACGCAGTATTTT. The chain uses TRBV28 and TRBJ2-3; D uncertain. There are 11 residues in the CDR3. The V end lost 4 bases, the J end lost 4 bases, and 3 bases lay between the germline ends. Per the germline V gene, CDR1 is MDHEN and CDR2 is SYDVKM.

The genes are TRBV20-1 and TRBJ2-1, with a possible D match to TRBD1 (5 bases). This CDR3 spans 10 amino acids. Germline CDR1 DFQATT, CDR2 SNEGSKA (reference sequence). V lost 6 bases and J 7 bases, leaving 7 bases between the germline ends. CDR3 in DNA: TGCAGTGCAGGGGTAAATGAGCAGTTCTTC. Translation: CSAGVNEQFF.

The chain recombines TRBV18 with TRBJ1-3; D remains unclear. Looked up from germline, CDR1 is KGHSH and CDR2 is LQKENI. The CDR3 consists of 13 residues. Trimming pared 6 bases from V and 2 bases from J, leaving 8 bases between. CDR3: CASSRTPGNTIYF. The CDR3, as DNA: TGTGCCAGCTCCCGGACGCCTGGAAACACCATATATTTT.

The chain joins TRBV28 to TRBJ2-1; TRBD1 agrees at 7 bases. CDR1 is MDHEN, CDR2 SYDVKM, per germline. The CDR3 length is 13 residues. With 6 bases clipped from V and 7 bases from J, the junction kept 6 bases outside the gene matches. CDR3 region: CASRTGIQNEQFF. The CDR3 region has the DNA TGTGCCAGCAGGACAGGGATCCAGAATGAGCAGTTCTTC.

This clonotype has just a few counts. This chain uses TRBV25-1 with TRBJ2-7; tentatively, D is TRBD1 (6 bases). CDR1 and CDR2 (germline): MGHDK, SYGVNS. This CDR3 comprises 12 residues. Trimming took 10 bases from V and 3 from J, leaving 13 bases between them. Here the CDR3 DNA reads TGTGCCACTACGGGACACTTCTACGAGCAGTACTTC. It codes for CATTGHFYEQYF.

The chain recombines TRBV19 with TRBJ2-7; TRBD2 matches at 10 bases. The CDR3 contains 15 residues. CDR1 and CDR2 from the germline V gene are LNHDA and SQIVND (reference sequence). V lost 5 bases to trimming and J lost 4 bases; unmatched junction nucleotides: 8. In DNA, the CDR3 is TGTGCCAGTAGTCTCGAGCGGGAGGGCCGGTACGAGCAGTACTTC. Encoded protein: CASSLEREGRYEQYF.

This clonotype has just a few counts. The V gene is TRBV6-2 or TRBV6-3, the J gene TRBJ2-7; D tentatively fits TRBD1 or TRBD2 (6 bases each). The V and J ends lost 8 bases and 6 bases respectively, with 20 bases between them. The CDR3 covers 14 residues. Germline V lookup: CDR1 MNHEY, CDR2 SVGEGT. The CDR3: CASEERGGRVEQYF. CDR3 in DNA: TGTGCCAGCGAAGAGAGAGGGGGGCGTGTCGAGCAGTACTTC.

The chain links TRBV18 to TRBJ1-1, with TRBD1 matching over 7 bases. The CDR3 consists of 15 residues. With V trimmed by 3 bases and J by 4 bases, 8 bases remained unmatched. In germline, CDR1 is KGHSH, CDR2 LQKENI. The CDR3 bases are TGTGCCAGCTCACCGGAAGCTCGACAGGGCACTGAAGCTTTCTTT. As protein: CASSPEARQGTEAFF.

The gene calls are TRBV10-3 and TRBJ1-6; D is unclear. V gave up 0 bases and J gave up 8 bases, with 8 bases separating them. The CDR3 consists of 14 residues. CDR1 and CDR2 (germline): ENHRY, SYGVKD. The DNA for the CDR3 is TGTGCCATCAGTGAGTCGTTTTTCGATTCACCCCTCCACTTT. Translating it yields CAISESFFDSPLHF.

This clonotype was seen only a few times. A read error may produce the germline difference seen at one junction end. The rearrangement joins TRBV7-7 to TRBJ2-2, with 8 bases lining up with TRBD1. Germline V lookup: CDR1 SSHAT, CDR2 FNYEAQ (reference sequence). The CDR3 has 17 residues. The DNA for the CDR3 is TGTGCTAGCAGCCCGCAGGGGGCTAGCTTTGGATCCGGGGAGCTGTTTTTT. Protein: CASSPQGASFGSGELFF. Variable domain in full (rest from reference TRBV7-7 and TRBJ2-2): GAGVSQSPRYKVTKRGQDVTLRCDPISSHATLYWYQQALGQGPEFLTYFNYEAQPDKSGLPSDRFSAERPEGSISTLTIQRTEQRDSAMYRCASSPQGASFGSGELFFGEGSRLTVL.

This clonotype has ten or more counts. The chain uses TRBV20-1 and TRBJ2-1; TRBD2 aligns across 11 bases. The trim removed 3 bases at V and 4 bases at J, leaving 2 bases unmatched. Germline V gives CDR1 DFQATT, CDR2 SNEGSKA (reference sequence). This CDR3 has 14 residues. The CDR3 nucleotides are TGCAGTGCTAGGGGACTAGCGGCTTACAATGAGCAGTTCTTC. Translation gives CSARGLAAYNEQFF.

J is TRBJ1-2 and V is TRBV19; the match to TRBD1 covers 7 bases. V shed 6 bases and J 7 bases; nucleotides not matched to a gene: 11. Germline V CDR1 and CDR2: LNHDA, SQIVND (reference sequence). The CDR3 runs 14 residues. This CDR3 is CASSRYTGDVGYTF. In DNA form, the CDR3 reads TGTGCCAGTAGCCGATATACAGGGGACGTTGGCTACACCTTC.

This clonotype was observed a few times. As DNA, the CDR3 is TGTGCCAGCAGCTTGGGGGTCACGAACATTCAGTACTTC. Its protein is CASSLGVTNIQYF. This sequence joins TRBV5-5 and TRBJ2-4; D is undetermined. CDR3 length equals 13 residues. Germline loops: CDR1 SGHKS, CDR2 YYEKEE (reference sequence). V shed 0 bases and J shed 7 bases, with 8 bases lying between them.

This chain links TRBV20-1 with TRBJ2-3; 7 nucleotides line up with TRBD1. CDR1 and CDR2 (germline): DFQATT, SNEGSKA (reference sequence). The trim removed 2 bases at V and 8 bases at J, leaving 13 bases unmatched. CDR3 size: 15 residues. The CDR3, as DNA: TGCAGTGCTAGATCGACGACAGGGTTTAGTGGTACGCAGTATTTT. It codes for CSARSTTGFSGTQYF.

This clonotype was seen a handful of times. This sequence joins TRBV7-2 and TRBJ2-7; D is perhaps TRBD2 (5 bases). Germline CDR1 SGHTA, CDR2 FQGNSA. The CDR3 is 16 residues long. V dropped 2 bases and J dropped 1 base, with 15 bases sitting between them. This CDR3 is CASSLWHGLNSYEQYF. The CDR3 DNA sequence: TGTGCCAGCAGCTTATGGCACGGACTGAATTCCTACGAGCAGTACTTC.

The chain combines TRBV5-1 with TRBJ2-1, with 10 bases that match TRBD1. Germline V lookup: CDR1 SGHRS, CDR2 YFSETQ. The CDR3 is 16 residues long. V shed 5 bases, J shed 5 bases, and the junction held 10 bases outside the gene matches. CDR3 residues: CASRFLPGQGNNEQFF. The CDR3, as DNA: TGCGCCAGCAGGTTCCTACCGGGACAGGGGAACAATGAGCAGTTCTTC.

The chain couples TRBV4-1 to TRBJ1-1, with 9 bases aligning to TRBD1. Germline assignment: CDR1 MGHRA and CDR2 YSYEKL. The CDR3 consists of 15 residues. J was trimmed by 5 bases and V by 3 bases; bases with no gene match: 7. DNA of the CDR3: TGCGCCAGCAGCCAGGGACAGGGAGGGGTGACTGAAGCTTTCTTT. Amino acids: CASSQGQGGVTEAFF.

In this sample, this clonotype turned up once. J is TRBJ2-5 and V is TRBV20-1; either TRBD1 or TRBD2 may fit D (6 bases each). The CDR3 has 13 amino acids. V was pared by 8 bases and J by 3 bases, with 16 bases between. The germline V gene has CDR1 DFQATT and CDR2 SNEGSKA (reference sequence). CDR3 residues: CSTKPGGEETQYF. CDR3 sequence (DNA): TGCAGTACGAAGCCCGGGGGCGAAGAGACCCAGTACTTC.

The rearrangement uses TRBV15 and TRBJ2-7; no definite D call. Germline values: CDR1 LNHNV, CDR2 YYDKDF (reference sequence). The germline V and J ends were trimmed by 5 bases and 6 bases, with 14 bases remaining between them. The CDR3 has 13 amino acids. The CDR3: CATSWGPDVEQYF. As DNA, the CDR3 is TGTGCCACCAGCTGGGGTCCGGATGTCGAGCAGTACTTC.

The gene calls are TRBV7-2 and TRBJ1-6; TRBD1 might be the D (6 bases). Trimming left V 0 bases short and J 9 bases short, with 12 bases between. There are 15 residues in the CDR3. The germline gives CDR1 SGHTA, CDR2 FQGNSA. This CDR3 reads CASSLAWQGISPLHF. The DNA of the CDR3 is TGTGCCAGCAGCTTAGCGTGGCAGGGGATTTCACCCCTCCACTTT.

The chain is built from TRBV6-5 and TRBJ2-7, with 9 bases fitting TRBD1. Germline CDR1 and CDR2: MNHEY and SVGAGI. The CDR3 runs 16 residues. V gave up 4 bases and J gave up 5 bases; unmatched junction bases: 12. The CDR3, as DNA: TGTGCCAGCAGTTTCACGAGCGGGACAGGGAGTAACGAGCAGTACTTC. It translates to CASSFTSGTGSNEQYF.

The chain combines TRBV20-1 with TRBJ1-6; D uncertain. V lost 2 bases and J 1 base, leaving 9 bases between the germline ends. CDR3 length equals 15 residues. CDR1 is DFQATT and CDR2 is SNEGSKA in the germline V gene (reference sequence). CDR3 sequence reads: CSARLKGSYNSPLHF. CDR3 DNA sequence: TGCAGTGCTAGATTGAAAGGGTCCTATAATTCACCCCTCCACTTT.

There are a few counts of this clonotype. The V gene is TRBV7-2, the J gene TRBJ2-5, with D unclear. V was cut by 3 bases and J by 5 bases, with 16 bases left in between. The CDR3 has 15 residues. CDR1 SGHTA and CDR2 FQGNSA come from the germline V gene. The CDR3 nucleotides read TGTGCCAGCAGCTTGGTAAGGCCGGCAAAGGAGACCCAGTACTTC. Translating gives CASSLVRPAKETQYF.

This clonotype was counted a few times. The chain employs TRBV5-1 and TRBJ1-5, with a possible D match to TRBD1 (6 bases). Germline CDR1 reads SGHRS; CDR2 reads YFSETQ. The length of the CDR3 is 16 residues. V gave up 0 bases and J gave up 4 bases, with 14 bases separating them. Written as DNA, the CDR3 is TGCGCCAGCAGCTTGGCTCCGGGACAACCGAATCAGCCCCAGCATTTT. This sequence encodes CASSLAPGQPNQPQHF.

Only one count was recorded for this clonotype. The chain recombines TRBV20-1 with TRBJ2-7, with D perhaps TRBD2 (6 bases). Germline V gives CDR1 DFQATT, CDR2 SNEGSKA (reference sequence). The CDR3 is 13 amino acids. V was shortened by 3 bases and J by 3 bases, with 12 bases between the two germline ends. CDR3: CSASPRGIYEQYF. The CDR3 DNA is TGCAGTGCTAGCCCCCGCGGGATCTACGAGCAGTACTTC.

This clonotype came up a few times. V and J are TRBV4-2 and TRBJ1-4, with D unresolved. Trimming removed 3 bases at V and 5 bases at J, with 13 bases between. Germline V CDR1 and CDR2: LGHNA, YNFKEQ. The CDR3 consists of 15 residues. The CDR3 loop reads CASSQETPPNEKLFF. The CDR3 DNA reads TGTGCCAGCAGCCAGGAGACACCTCCGAATGAAAAACTGTTTTTT.

J is TRBJ1-1 and V is TRBV4-2, with D hard to call. Germline V gene data show CDR1 as LGHNA and CDR2 as YNFKEQ. Trimming cost V 0 bases and J 1 base, with 9 bases left between them. The CDR3 loop spans 15 amino acids. Here the CDR3 reads CASSQELAGNTEAFF. The DNA of the CDR3 is TGTGCCAGCAGCCAAGAATTGGCCGGGAACACTGAAGCTTTCTTT.

The V call is TRBV5-8, the J call TRBJ2-1; D possibly corresponds to TRBD2 (5 bases). The CDR3 is made up of 15 amino acids. V was shortened by 6 bases and J by 2 bases, with 15 bases between the two germline ends. CDR1 is SGHTS and CDR2 is YDEGEE in the germline V gene. The CDR3 nucleotides are TGTGCCAGCAAGCGACGCCTAGCCCCCTACAATGAGCAGTTCTTC. Translation: CASKRRLAPYNEQFF.